The clone carrying this T cell receptor beta chain was observed a handful of times. The data belong to a study of cytomegalovirus exposure and HLA in healthy donors. Use of 60 Vbeta and 13 Jbeta primers characterized the PCR. Here immunoSEQ multiplex PCR was the method, and the copy in TCRdb shows in-frame clones only, minus some. The data hold roughly 100,000 clones, with around three quarters observed a single time. CDR1 and CDR2 (germline): SEHNR, FQNEAQ (reference sequence). This CDR3 region has 17 residues. V was pared by 5 bases and J by 9 bases, with 29 bases between. This TCR was sampled from a boy younger than 18 in good health and CMV-seronegative. J is TRBJ2-7 and V is TRBV7-9, with D possibly TRBD1 on 7 matching bases. The sequenced material came from PBMCs. In DNA form, the CDR3 reads TGTGCCAGCAGCCCCAGGGGGACTGGCGCTCTAACCGGCGGGCAGTACTTC. Amino acids: CASSPRGTGALTGGQYF.